Listed below are T cell receptor beta chains from one sample, sequenced in a study of blood T cell repertoires in COVID-19. The repertoire was sequenced with immunoSEQ multiplex PCR; TCRdb's copy has only in-frame clones and lacks some. The sample yields 150,000 or so clones, 85% to 90% seen once. The sample comprised peripheral blood. The receptors shown here come from a man between 18 and 29 years old with COVID-19, enrolled during active disease. The CDR3 runs from the conserved cysteine through the conserved F or W. A D gene is named only where the DNA matches it firmly. Rows give clone size only sometimes, using once, few, many, or a class for an expanded clone.

TRBV6-5	NA	NA	TRBJ1-1	CASSWANSITEAFF	TGTGCCAGCAGCTGGGCTAACAGTATCACTGAAGCTTTCTTT
TRBV2	NA	NA	TRBJ1-6	CASSDGRGDYNSPLHF	TGTGCCAGCAGTGACGGCAGGGGAGACTATAATTCACCCCTCCACTTT
TRBV7-2	NA	NA	TRBJ1-3	CASSLRGVIGNTIYF	TGTGCCAGCAGCTTACGGGGGGTGATCGGAAACACCATATATTTT
TRBV7-2	NA	NA	TRBJ2-1	CASSLKGLSSYNEQFF	TGTGCCAGCAGCTTAAAGGGACTGAGCTCCTACAATGAGCAGTTCTTC
TRBV27	NA	NA	TRBJ2-3	CASSPRDNPDTQYF	TGTGCCAGCAGCCCTCGGGACAATCCAGATACGCAGTATTTT
TRBV13	NA	few	TRBJ2-7	CASSLGPRAYEQYF	TGTGCCAGCAGCTTAGGACCGAGAGCTTACGAGCAGTACTTC
TRBV2	TRBD2	NA	TRBJ2-7	CASSPGLADYEQYF	TGTGCCAGCAGCCCGGGACTAGCGGACTACGAGCAGTACTTC
TRBV30	NA	NA	TRBJ2-1	CAWFGGPEQFF	TGTGCCTGGTTCGGAGGTCCTGAGCAGTTCTTC
TRBV28	TRBD1	NA	TRBJ1-6	CASTLTSGGSSPLHF	TGTGCCAGCACCCTGACCTCAGGGGGCAGTTCACCCCTCCACTTT
TRBV15	NA	few	TRBJ1-1	CATSRDSDTEAFF	TGTGCCACCAGCAGAGATTCGGACACTGAAGCTTTCTTT
TRBV28	NA	NA	TRBJ2-3	CASSPPLGAGTDTQYF	TGTGCCAGCAGCCCCCCCCTGGGGGCAGGAACAGATACGCAGTATTTT
TRBV5-4	TRBD2	NA	TRBJ2-7	CASSPGTSGRVAQYF	TGTGCCAGCAGCCCCGGGACTAGCGGGAGAGTGGCGCAGTACTTC
TRBV10-2	NA	NA	TRBJ1-1	CASSESGGRTEAFF	TGCGCCAGCAGTGAGTCCGGGGGGAGAACTGAAGCTTTCTTT
TRBV7-6	NA	NA	TRBJ2-7	CASSSIPSGTYEQYF	TGTGCCAGCAGCTCCATCCCTTCCGGGACCTACGAGCAGTACTTC
TRBV7-2	NA	NA	TRBJ1-2	CASSLAEGLGYGYTF	TGTGCCAGCAGCTTAGCGGAGGGTTTGGGCTATGGCTACACCTTC
TRBV14	TRBD1	NA	TRBJ1-1	CASSRKMAGTVNTEAFF	TGTGCCAGCAGCCGCAAGATGGCCGGGACAGTTAACACTGAAGCTTTCTTT
TRBV28	TRBD2	few	TRBJ2-7	CASSLLAGGSEQYF	TGTGCCAGCAGTTTACTAGCGGGAGGTAGCGAGCAGTACTTC
TRBV30	NA	NA	TRBJ2-7	CAWSLVGAPYEQYF	TGTGCCTGGAGTTTGGTGGGAGCACCCTACGAGCAGTACTTC
TRBV4-1	TRBD1	NA	TRBJ2-3	CASSQQGADTQYF	TGCGCCAGCAGCCAACAGGGGGCAGATACGCAGTATTTT
TRBV7-9	NA	NA	TRBJ1-3	CATSHLLEGTIYF	TGTGCCACCAGCCATTTACTCGAGGGCACCATATATTTT
TRBV9	TRBD1	NA	TRBJ1-2	CASGTGISWDYGYTF	TGTGCCAGCGGGACAGGTATTTCATGGGACTATGGCTACACCTTC
TRBV7-9	NA	NA	TRBJ2-3	CASSFRASTQYF	TGTGCCAGCAGCTTTAGAGCCTCTACGCAGTATTTT
TRBV7-9	NA	NA	TRBJ2-1	CASSSGTQQFF	TGTGCCAGCAGCTCCGGGACACAGCAGTTCTTC
TRBV19	NA	NA	TRBJ1-6	CASSIRRTAENSPLHF	TGTGCCAGTAGTATTCGGAGGACAGCGGAAAATTCACCCCTCCACTTT
TRBV2	TRBD2	once	TRBJ2-1	CASTDGRGEQFF	TGTGCCAGCACGGACGGGAGGGGTGAGCAGTTCTTC
TRBV3-1/TRBV3-2	NA	NA	TRBJ2-5	CASRTWTEGQETQYF	TGTGCCAGCAGAACGTGGACAGAGGGCCAAGAGACCCAGTACTTC
TRBV24-1	TRBD2	NA	TRBJ2-3	CATSEGGLAGGTDTQYF	TGTGCCACCAGTGAAGGGGGACTAGCGGGAGGGACAGATACGCAGTATTTT
TRBV21-1	NA	NA	TRBJ1-1	CASSKVRPGNTEAFF	TGTGCCAGCAGCAAAGTTAGGCCAGGGAACACTGAAGCTTTCTTT
TRBV18	NA	NA	TRBJ2-5	CASSPRSGQETQYF	TGTGCCAGCTCACCACGGTCGGGCCAAGAGACCCAGTACTTC
TRBV5-1	NA	NA	TRBJ2-2	CASSSSWGDPGELFF	TGCGCCAGCAGCTCCTCGTGGGGGGATCCCGGGGAGCTGTTTTTT
TRBV30	TRBD2	NA	TRBJ2-3	CAWSPSSGNTDTQYF	TGTGCCTGGAGTCCATCTAGCGGGAACACAGATACGCAGTATTTT
TRBV30	TRBD1	NA	TRBJ1-1	CAWSRGQVNTEAFF	TGTGCCTGGAGCCGGGGACAGGTGAACACTGAAGCTTTCTTT
TRBV27	TRBD2	NA	TRBJ2-7	CASRSSGTDLAGVNEQYF	TGTGCCAGCAGGTCCTCCGGGACAGACCTAGCGGGAGTTAACGAGCAGTACTTC
TRBV5-4	TRBD2	NA	TRBJ2-5	CASSSGGTETQYF	TGTGCCAGCAGCTCGGGAGGGACGGAGACCCAGTACTTC
TRBV30	NA	NA	TRBJ1-1	CAWGLGTNTEAFF	TGTGCCTGGGGGCTGGGCACGAACACTGAAGCTTTCTTT
TRBV29-1	NA	NA	TRBJ2-3	CSVDITSTDTQYF	TGCAGCGTAGACATTACTAGCACAGATACGCAGTATTTT
TRBV18	NA	NA	TRBJ2-2	CASSPGSLTGTGELFF	TGTGCCAGCTCACCAGGGTCTCTAACGGGCACCGGGGAGCTGTTTTTT
TRBV19	NA	NA	TRBJ1-1	CASSISRGAHRAFF	TGTGCCAGTAGTATTTCCCGGGGGGCCCATCGTGCTTTCTTT
TRBV5-1	TRBD2	NA	TRBJ2-5	CASSPGLAGKETQYF	TGCGCCAGCAGCCCAGGACTAGCGGGGAAAGAGACCCAGTACTTC
TRBV2	NA	NA	TRBJ2-7	CASSEETRPYEQYF	TGTGCCAGCAGTGAAGAGACAAGGCCCTACGAGCAGTACTTC
TRBV11-3	TRBD2	few	TRBJ2-5	CASSTGTSYEEKEETQYF	TGTGCCAGCAGCACCGGGACTAGCTACGAAGAGAAAGAAGAGACCCAGTACTTC
TRBV6-2/TRBV6-3	TRBD1	NA	TRBJ2-7	CASSYSRDRLWRDEQYF	TGTGCCAGCAGTTACTCCCGGGACAGGTTGTGGAGGGACGAGCAGTACTTC
TRBV18	TRBD1	NA	TRBJ1-4	CASSPPTGGREKLLF	TGTGCCAGCTCACCACCGACAGGGGGTCGTGAAAAACTGCTTTTT